This TCR beta chain was sequenced in a study of blood T cell repertoires in COVID-19. TCRdb keeps only in-frame clones here, not all; method: immunoSEQ multiplex PCR. The sample has some 160,000 clones; about 86% are singletons. Only one count was recorded for this clone. The V end lost 5 bases, the J end lost 2 bases, and 12 bases lay between the germline ends. The CDR3 spans 14 residues. Germline loops: CDR1 MNHNY, CDR2 SVGAGI (reference sequence). This TCR was sampled from a woman in her seventies with COVID-19, enrolled during active disease. What was sequenced was peripheral blood. The chain couples TRBV6-6 to TRBJ1-2; D is unclear. This CDR3 reads CASSRPTENYGYTF. CDR3 DNA: TGTGCCAGCAGTCGTCCAACAGAAAACTATGGCTACACCTTC.